This TCR beta chain was recovered during a study of Ad26.COV2.S vaccination and SARS-CoV-2 variants. Regarding this clone: Its antigen is unknown.

Germline-derived CDR1 and CDR2 are SEHNR and FQNEAQ (reference sequence). V lost 2 bases to trimming and J lost 4 bases, with 18 bases between them. The CDR3 extends over 17 amino acids. General observations from the study: The study found similar non-spike TCR breadth in vaccine and placebo recipients. The TCR breadth and depth analyses may have understated or missed part of the total T cell responses. Participants in the vaccine arm had higher spike-specific TCR breadth; placebo recipients had lower.

Libraries were prepared by immunoSEQ multiplex PCR; TCRdb keeps only in-frame clonotypes and omits some of them. The sample includes 360,000 or so clones, roughly 87% seen only once; the top ten take about 3.4%. Treatment defined: about 20 received Ad26.COV2.S at low or high dose, single or two shots; 5 received placebo; per-sample allocation not given. Specimen acquisition occurred on day 63 following the initial vaccine or placebo injection. The chain employs TRBV7-9 and TRBJ1-5, with D maybe TRBD1 (6 bases). The sample was peripheral blood, taken in a trial of Ad26.COV2.S vaccine versus placebo. This clonotype was obtained from a person between 18 and 65 years old who received the Ad26.COV2.S COVID-19 vaccine or a placebo. The CDR3 sequence is CASSLQPFGGGNQPQHF. CDR3 nucleotides: TGTGCCAGCAGCTTACAACCTTTCGGAGGGGGAAATCAGCCCCAGCATTTT.